The rows below give T cell receptor beta chains drawn from one sample of a study of fetal regulatory T cell absence and autoimmunity. This table comes from immunoSEQ multiplex PCR, and its TCRdb copy is limited to in-frame clones, with some not included. This table holds 95,000 to 100,000 clones, around 72% found once. The specimen was pancreas tissue. The receptors were sampled from a male donor with IPEX syndrome. Each CDR3 is given with its conserved first and last residue. A D gene is named only where the DNA matches it firmly. Rows may omit the clone size; those that give it use once, few, many or a size class.

D,V,J,size,DNA,CDR3
TRBD2,TRBV13,TRBJ2-7,-,TGTGCCAGCAGCTTAGGGGGTAGCGGGGTGTTTAGCTACGAGCAGTACTTC,CASSLGGSGVFSYEQYF
-,TRBV27,TRBJ2-5,few,TGTGCCAGCAGTTTAGGGACTCAAGAGACCCAGTACTTC,CASSLGTQETQYF
TRBD2,TRBV10-3,TRBJ2-3,-,TGTGCCATCAGTGAGTCGACTCGGCTAGCGGGGGCCTCTAGCACAGATACGCAGTATTTT,CAISESTRLAGASSTDTQYF
TRBD2,TRBV7-2,TRBJ2-3,-,TGTGCCAGCAGCCTAGCGGGGGGAACGGGTACGCAGTATTTT,CASSLAGGTGTQYF
-,TRBV4-1,TRBJ2-7,-,TGCGCCAGCAGCCAAGTCCAGGGGGGAGTCTACGAGCAGTACTTC,CASSQVQGGVYEQYF
-,TRBV4-3,TRBJ2-2,once,TGCGCCAGCAGCCCGAGGGGGGGGCGATTCACCGGGGAGCTGTTTTTT,CASSPRGGRFTGELFF
TRBD2,TRBV11-3,TRBJ2-7,-,TGTGCCAGCAGCCCGCGGGGGGGCAAAGACGAGCAGTACTTC,CASSPRGGKDEQYF
-,TRBV6-5,TRBJ1-5,-,TGTGCCAGCAGTTACAGACAAGGGAATCAGCCCCAGCATTTT,CASSYRQGNQPQHF
TRBD2,TRBV14,TRBJ2-3,-,TGTGCCAGCAGACACTTAGCGGGCGGTCCGACGCAGTATTTT,CASRHLAGGPTQYF
TRBD2,TRBV5-4,TRBJ2-3,-,TGTGCCAGCAGCTTGGATGCGGGAGGTTGGACGGATACGCAGTATTTT,CASSLDAGGWTDTQYF
TRBD2,TRBV4-1,TRBJ2-1,-,TGCGCCAGCAGCCAACTAGCGGACAATGAGCAGTTCTTC,CASSQLADNEQFF
-,TRBV6-9,TRBJ1-2,-,TGTGCCAGCAGTTTCTTCGGGGCGCCCAGTGGCTACACCTTC,CASSFFGAPSGYTF
TRBD2,TRBV6-1,TRBJ2-2,-,TGTGCCAGCAGTGAAGCGGGGAGGGCGGGAGTGAACACCGGGGAGCTGTTTTTT,CASSEAGRAGVNTGELFF
-,TRBV5-4,TRBJ2-3,medium-sized,TGTGCCAGCAGCTTCGACGGGCTACACCGCAATACGCAGTATTTT,CASSFDGLHRNTQYF
-,TRBV5-1,TRBJ2-3,-,TGCGCCAGCAGCTTGGGCGCCCTAGCGAGTTACACAGATACGCAGTATTTT,CASSLGALASYTDTQYF
TRBD2,TRBV2,TRBJ2-7,-,TGTGCCAGCAGAGGACTAGCCCACTACGAGCAGTACTTC,CASRGLAHYEQYF
-,TRBV6-5,TRBJ1-1,-,TGTGCCAGCAGTTACTCGGGGGTCTCGAACACTGAAGCTTTCTTT,CASSYSGVSNTEAFF
-,TRBV5-6,TRBJ1-3,-,TGTGCCAGCAGCCCGGGACCCTCTGGAAACACCATATATTTT,CASSPGPSGNTIYF
-,TRBV7-9,TRBJ1-1,-,TGTGCCAGCAGCTCCCCCTCCGCGCTGAACACTGAAGCTTTCTTT,CASSSPSALNTEAFF
-,TRBV5-1,TRBJ2-7,-,TGCGCCAGCAGCTTGAGGGGTCCCTACGAGCAGTACTTC,CASSLRGPYEQYF
-,TRBV6-1,TRBJ1-1,-,TGTGCCAGCAGTGAATGGGGGACACAGAACACTGAAGCTTTCTTT,CASSEWGTQNTEAFF
-,TRBV27,TRBJ1-2,-,TGTGCCAGCAGTTTAGGACATAACTATGGCTACACCTTC,CASSLGHNYGYTF
TRBD2,TRBV19,TRBJ2-7,-,TGTGCCAGTAGTATAGCAGCGGGAGGGCCCTACGAGCAGTACTTC,CASSIAAGGPYEQYF
TRBD1,TRBV11-2,TRBJ1-2,few,TGTGCCAGCAGCCTCGTACAGGGGGCCTATGGCTACACCTTC,CASSLVQGAYGYTF